These 25 T cell receptor beta chains were all obtained from the same sample, sequenced in a study of T cell repertoires in cytomegalovirus infection. MiXCR, applied by TCRdb to the reads, yields one record per CDR3 protein. This sample has about 500,000 distinct CDR3 sequences; 30% to 40% occur once, and the top ten carry 17%. These TCRs' antigens remain unknown. Sequenced material: cultured PBMCs, taken from culture after CMV antigen stimulation. Receptors originate from a human donor in good health (CMV status not recorded). Some clones in this sample may be carry-over from other donors' samples.

This clonotype turned up a few times. J is TRBJ1-2 and V is TRBV7-9; D is undetermined. The CDR3 runs 14 residues. The ends were cut back, 5 bases at V and 1 base at J, with 11 bases in the middle. Germline V gives CDR1 SEHNR, CDR2 FQNEAQ (reference sequence). Here the CDR3 reads CASSEGWRNYGYTF. For the CDR3, the DNA is TGTGCCAGCAGCGAGGGATGGCGTAACTATGGCTACACCTTC.

V and J are TRBV7-9 and TRBJ2-4, with 9 positions matching TRBD1. Germline CDR1 is SEHNR and CDR2 is FQNEAQ (reference sequence). CDR3 size: 16 residues. V lost 3 bases, J lost 4 bases, and 7 bases stayed unmatched. CDR3 sequence reads: CASSLGTGKTKNIQYF. The CDR3 nucleotides are TGTGCCAGCAGCTTGGGGACAGGGAAGACGAAAAACATTCAGTACTTC.

The chain employs TRBV4-3 and TRBJ2-4; D might be TRBD1 (6 bases). Trimming shortened V by 3 bases and J by 4 bases, and 10 bases separated the two germline ends. The germline CDR1 and CDR2 sequences are LGHNA and YSLEER. CDR3 size: 14 residues. CDR3: CASSQSDSKNIQYF. The CDR3 nucleotides read TGCGCCAGCAGCCAGTCGGACAGTAAAAACATTCAGTACTTC.

This clonotype was detected only a few times. The chain couples TRBV7-2 to TRBJ2-2, with TRBD2 matching over 7 bases. The CDR3 has 15 amino acids. With 5 bases clipped from V and 3 bases from J, the junction kept 6 bases outside the gene matches. Per germline, CDR1 SGHTA and CDR2 FQGNSA. CDR3 in amino acids: CASSQTSVHTGELFF. CDR3 nucleotides: TGTGCCAGCAGCCAAACTAGCGTACACACCGGGGAGCTGTTTTTT. Filled out from reference TRBV7-2 and TRBJ2-2, the complete variable domain reads GAGVSQSPSNKVTEKGKDVELRCDPISGHTALYWYRQSLGQGLEFLIYFQGNSAPDKSGLPSDRFSAERTGGSVSTLTIQRTQQEDSAVYLCASSQTSVHTGELFFGEGSRLTVL.

This clonotype was seen repeatedly, ten times or more. The chain links TRBV7-2 to TRBJ1-5; the D gene is possibly TRBD1 (5 bases). The CDR3 loop spans 15 amino acids. The V gene's germline CDR1 is SGHTA and CDR2 FQGNSA. The ends were cut back, 1 base at V and 7 bases at J, with 14 bases in the middle. CDR3 in amino acids: CASSLEARGWQPQHF. The CDR3 region has the DNA TGTGCCAGCAGCTTAGAGGCCCGGGGGTGGCAGCCCCAGCATTTT.

The CDR3 region is CATSRGQGNAWDEKLFF. The CDR3 region has the DNA TGTGCCACCTCTAGGGGACAGGGGAATGCGTGGGATGAAAAACTGTTTTTT. This chain links TRBV10-3 with TRBJ1-4; 10 bases align to TRBD1. The V gene's germline CDR1 is ENHRY and CDR2 SYGVKD. This CDR3 comprises 17 residues. V was pared by 10 bases and J by 6 bases, with 17 bases of the junction left unmatched.

A remark on this clonotype: One end of the junction varies from germline; a read error may be responsible. The rearrangement links TRBV15 to TRBJ2-3, with 12 positions matching TRBD2. The CDR3 totals 16 residues. Germline assignment: CDR1 LNHNV and CDR2 YYDKDF (reference sequence). This chain's CDR3 is CATRRDRGLAGDTQYF. The CDR3 nucleotides read TGTGCCACCAGAAGAGATAGAGGACTAGCGGGGGATACGCAGTATTTT.

This clonotype occurred a few times. The V and J genes are TRBV19 and TRBJ2-1; D is unresolved. This CDR3 has 14 amino acids. The germline CDR1 and CDR2 sequences are LNHDA and SQIVND (reference sequence). Deletions cut 8 bases from V and 6 bases from J, with 17 bases between. CDR3: CASSGPPTSNEQFF. The CDR3 DNA is TGTGCCAGTTCCGGGCCCCCGACCTCCAATGAGCAGTTCTTC.

The V and J genes are TRBV7-2 and TRBJ2-3; 9 bases are shared with TRBD2. Germline V gene sequence: CDR1 SGHTA, CDR2 FQGNSA. V shed 3 bases and J 4 bases; nucleotides not matched to a gene: 5. The CDR3 contains 15 residues. The CDR3 nucleotides read TGTGCCAGCAGCTTGGCTAGCGGGACGGCAGATACGCAGTATTTT. It encodes CASSLASGTADTQYF. The complete variable domain, with remaining parts taken from reference TRBV7-2 and TRBJ2-3, reads GAGVSQSPSNKVTEKGKDVELRCDPISGHTALYWYRQSLGQGLEFLIYFQGNSAPDKSGLPSDRFSAERTGGSVSTLTIQRTQQEDSAVYLCASSLASGTADTQYFGPGTRLTVL.

The chain carries TRBV12-3 or TRBV12-4 and TRBJ2-7; 8 positions match TRBD2. The CDR3 sequence is 13 residues long. V shed 3 bases and J 6 bases; nucleotides not matched to a gene: 4. CDR3 protein: CASSFSGVSEQYV. In nucleotides, the CDR3 is TGTGCCAGCAGTTTTAGCGGGGTCTCCGAGCAGTACGTC.

This clonotype was seen repeatedly, ten times or more. The genes are TRBV6-6 and TRBJ1-5; the D gene is possibly TRBD1 (5 bases). The CDR3 loop spans 17 amino acids. CDR1 MNHNY and CDR2 SVGAGI come from the germline V gene (reference sequence). V was clipped by 6 bases and J by 1 base, with 19 bases between them. DNA for the CDR3: TGTGCCAGCAGCCCCTGGAAGGGAGGGACGAGCAATCAGCCCCAGCATTTT. Translated, it gives CASSPWKGGTSNQPQHF.

The chain couples TRBV11-3 to TRBJ2-3; 14 positions match TRBD2. This CDR3 contains 18 residues. Trimming at V came to 5 bases and at J to 2 bases, leaving 9 bases not matched to a gene. CDR1 is SGHNT, CDR2 YENEEA, per germline. In nucleotides, the CDR3 is TGTGCCAGCAGCGGCCATGGGACTAGCGGGAGACCCACAGATACGCAGTATTTT. Translated, it gives CASSGHGTSGRPTDTQYF.

This chain joins TRBV29-1 and TRBJ2-1; no reliable D call. V was trimmed by 3 bases and J by 4 bases, leaving 7 bases between them. This CDR3 spans 12 amino acids. Germline CDR1 reads SQVTM; CDR2 reads ANQGSEA. The CDR3 DNA reads TGCAGCGTTGATGCCGGGTACAATGAGCAGTTCTTC. This encodes CSVDAGYNEQFF.

The gene calls are TRBV5-4 and TRBJ1-1, with D possibly being TRBD1 (5 bases). The CDR3 loop spans 15 amino acids. Germline CDR1 is SGHNT and CDR2 is YYREEE (reference sequence). Trimming removed 4 bases from V and 5 bases from J, with 18 bases in between. The CDR3 DNA reads TGTGCCAGCAGCGTGAACAGGACGGTGGGAACTGAAGCTTTCTTT. Its protein product is CASSVNRTVGTEAFF.

V gene TRBV12-3 or TRBV12-4 combines with J gene TRBJ2-7; 7 bases are a match to TRBD1. The junction had 4 bases not matched to a gene; V was cut back by 5 bases and J by 6 bases. The CDR3 runs to 12 residues. The CDR3 DNA reads as TGTGCCAGCAGTCCAACAGGGGTCGAGCAGTACGTC. This gives the protein CASSPTGVEQYV.

This clonotype came up many times. The genes are TRBV7-2 and TRBJ1-5; D remains ambiguous. Trimming cost V 5 bases and J 2 bases, with 13 bases left between them. From germline, CDR1 is SGHTA and CDR2 FQGNSA. The CDR3 is made up of 15 amino acids. For the CDR3, the DNA is TGTGCCAGCAGCATGGCCCTCATCGGCAATCAGCCCCAGCATTTT. Its protein is CASSMALIGNQPQHF.

The chain employs TRBV10-3 and TRBJ2-6; TRBD1 matches 8 bases. This CDR3 spans 18 amino acids. Germline CDR1 is ENHRY and CDR2 is SYGVKD. Trimming removed 4 bases from V and 0 bases from J; junction bases left unmatched: 8. This CDR3 is CAISVGQGQSSGANVLTF. Written as DNA, the CDR3 is TGTGCCATCAGTGTTGGACAGGGTCAAAGCTCTGGGGCCAACGTCCTGACTTTC.

This clonotype was recorded a few times. J is TRBJ2-5 and V is TRBV7-2; D unresolved. This CDR3 spans 13 amino acids. Deletions cut 5 bases from V and 3 bases from J, with 10 bases between. Germline lookup yields CDR1 SGHTA and CDR2 FQGNSA. The CDR3, as DNA: TGTGCCAGCAGCGCCGCTCGAGAAGAGACCCAGTACTTC. Protein product: CASSAAREETQYF.

This rearrangement joins TRBV6-8 to TRBJ2-1, with a tentative D call TRBD2 (5 bases). Trimming took 5 bases from V and 5 from J, leaving 16 bases between them. Germline CDR1 reads MNHGY; CDR2 reads SAAAGT. The CDR3 covers 15 residues. The CDR3 loop reads CASSPGLPPDNEQFF. The CDR3 bases are TGTGCCAGCAGTCCAGGACTCCCCCCGGACAATGAGCAGTTCTTC.

The chain links TRBV7-2 to TRBJ2-7, with 13 bases identical to TRBD2. The V segment lost 3 bases and the J segment 3 bases; nucleotides outside the gene matches: 2. CDR1 is SGHTA, CDR2 FQGNSA, per germline. The CDR3 is 15 residues long. As DNA, the CDR3 is TGTGCCAGCAGCTTCGGACTAGCGGGAGTCTACGAGCAGTACTTC. It specifies CASSFGLAGVYEQYF.

This clonotype showed up just a few times. This chain connects TRBV20-1 to TRBJ2-7; TRBD2 aligns across 13 bases. V lost 0 bases to trimming and J lost 0 bases; unmatched junction nucleotides: 11. CDR1 DFQATT and CDR2 SNEGSKA come from the germline V gene (reference sequence). The CDR3 covers 19 residues. DNA of the CDR3: TGCAGTGCTAGAGATTGGGGGACTAGCGGGACCGGTAGCTCCTACGAGCAGTACTTC. Amino acid sequence: CSARDWGTSGTGSSYEQYF.

This clonotype turned up a few times. The chain carries TRBV24-1 and TRBJ2-1; TRBD2 matches at 14 bases. V lost 9 bases to trimming and J lost 6 bases; unmatched junction nucleotides: 9. Germline assignment: CDR1 KGHDR and CDR2 SFDVKD. There are 16 residues in the CDR3. CDR3 residues: CATGLAGGQGLNEQFF. CDR3 sequence (DNA): TGTGCCACCGGACTAGCGGGAGGCCAGGGTCTCAATGAGCAGTTCTTC.

This clonotype showed up just a few times. This sequence joins TRBV7-6 and TRBJ1-1, with D perhaps TRBD1 (5 bases). This CDR3 comprises 16 residues. The V gene lost 5 bases and the J gene lost 1 base, with 17 bases spanning the gap. CDR1 and CDR2 (germline): SGHVS, FNYEAQ. Here the CDR3 reads CASSLSSGTENTEAFF. CDR3 coding DNA: TGTGCCAGCAGCCTTTCCTCCGGGACGGAGAACACTGAAGCTTTCTTT.

This clonotype occurred a few times. V is TRBV6-1 and J is TRBJ2-2; D not certain. Germline V gives CDR1 MNHNS, CDR2 SASEGT. The CDR3 loop spans 14 amino acids. The V end lost 5 bases, the J end lost 5 bases, and 12 bases lay between the germline ends. The CDR3 DNA reads TGTGCCAGCAGTTTCCTTACAGAGACCGGGGAGCTGTTTTTT. Residues: CASSFLTETGELFF.

J is TRBJ2-3 and V is TRBV7-2, with 11 bases aligning to TRBD2. Trimming took 2 bases from V and 6 from J; bases not matched to a gene: 10. This CDR3 is built from 17 residues. The V gene's germline CDR1 is SGHTA and CDR2 FQGNSA. This chain's CDR3 is CASSLQGASGRLDTQYF. Written as DNA, the CDR3 is TGTGCCAGCAGCTTACAAGGGGCTAGCGGGAGGTTGGATACGCAGTATTTT.